The 21 T cell receptor beta chains presented below share a single source sample, sequenced in a study of T-cell reconstitution after alpha-beta-depleted transplantation in children. Using unique molecular identifiers, the investigators prepared the TCRbeta library. TCRdb processed the PCR reads anew with MiXCR; each CDR3 protein has one entry. The sample holds 200,000 to 250,000 distinct CDR3 sequences, roughly 8.2% seen once. Source: PBMCs, mostly from graft donor cells, taken 180 days after TCRalphabeta/CD19-depleted stem cell transplant. The receptors were gathered from a male patient between 5 and 17 years old who had a stem cell transplant for acute lymphoblastic leukemia, so the T cells may come from the graft donor.

This clonotype was seen many times. This rearrangement joins TRBV10-3 to TRBJ2-5; 9 bases match TRBD1. CDR1 and CDR2 from the germline V gene are ENHRY and SYGVKD. The ends lost 8 bases at V and 4 bases at J; junction bases unmatched: 11. This CDR3 comprises 15 residues. In DNA form, the CDR3 reads TGTGCCATCTCAGGGACAGGGCCAGGGAGAGAGACCCAGTACTTC. This codes for CAISGTGPGRETQYF.

This clonotype was recorded many times. The gene calls are TRBV12-3 or TRBV12-4 and TRBJ1-5; 11 bases are a match to TRBD1. V shed 5 bases, J shed 5 bases, and the junction held 5 bases outside the gene matches. The CDR3 loop spans 15 amino acids. CDR3 region: CASSLDRGPYQPQHF. The DNA for the CDR3 is TGTGCCAGCAGTCTGGACAGGGGGCCATATCAGCCCCAGCATTTT.

This clonotype was seen ten or more times. The rearrangement uses TRBV4-3 and TRBJ2-7, with D possibly TRBD2 on 7 matching bases. The CDR3 extends over 16 amino acids. V gave up 3 bases and J gave up 5 bases, with 20 bases separating them. Looked up from germline, CDR1 is LGHNA and CDR2 is YSLEER. CDR3 amino acids: CASSHGAGGGVDEQYF. The CDR3 nucleotides read TGCGCCAGCAGCCACGGCGCTGGGGGGGGCGTAGACGAGCAGTACTTC.

This clonotype was seen more than once but under ten times. V usage is TRBV7-9 and J usage is TRBJ2-6, with TRBD1 matching over 8 bases. CDR3 size: 16 residues. Per germline, CDR1 SEHNR and CDR2 FQNEAQ (reference sequence). V lost 5 bases, J lost 0 bases, and 3 bases stayed unmatched. Written as DNA, the CDR3 is TGTGCCAGCAGCACAACAGGGGGCTCTGGGGCCAACGTCCTGACTTTC. This translates into CASSTTGGSGANVLTF. Full variable domain (rest looked up from reference TRBV7-9 and TRBJ2-6): DTGVSQNPRHKITKRGQNVTFRCDPISEHNRLYWYRQTLGQGPEFLTYFQNEAQLEKSRLLSDRFSAERPKGSFSTLEIQRTEQGDSAMYLCASSTTGGSGANVLTFGAGSRLTVL.

This clonotype was counted ten times or more. The V call is TRBV12-3 or TRBV12-4, the J call TRBJ2-1; 7 nucleotides agree with TRBD1. CDR3 length equals 15 residues. The ends lost 6 bases at V and 1 base at J; junction bases unmatched: 6. This CDR3 is CASSRDRASYNEQFF. CDR3 coding DNA: TGTGCCAGCAGCCGAGACAGGGCATCCTACAATGAGCAGTTCTTC.

There are many counts of this clonotype. This sequence joins TRBV5-5 and TRBJ2-7, with D perhaps TRBD1 (6 bases). V was shortened by 0 bases and J by 5 bases, with 15 bases between the two germline ends. This CDR3 spans 15 amino acids. The V gene's germline CDR1 is SGHKS and CDR2 YYEKEE (reference sequence). This CDR3 is CASSLDLRGRDEQYF. The DNA of the CDR3 is TGTGCCAGCAGCTTGGACCTCAGGGGAAGGGACGAGCAGTACTTC.

This clonotype was counted many times. The junction shows a germline mismatch at one end, possibly a read error. This chain connects TRBV12-3 or TRBV12-4 to TRBJ2-7, with 12 positions matching TRBD1. The CDR3 totals 13 residues. The CDR3 reads CASKERGQGAKDF. CDR3 nucleotides: TGTGCCAGCAAGGAGCGGGGACAGGGGGCCAAGGACTTC.

This clonotype was seen many times. This rearrangement joins TRBV29-1 to TRBJ2-1; D not certain. From germline, CDR1 is SQVTM and CDR2 ANQGSEA. The CDR3 totals 15 residues. V was cut by 1 base and J by 4 bases, with 14 bases left in between. CDR3 loop: CSVEGEEVFYNEQFF. In DNA form, the CDR3 reads TGCAGCGTTGAAGGGGAAGAGGTGTTTTACAATGAGCAGTTCTTC.

This clonotype was seen at least ten times. The V call is TRBV29-1, the J call TRBJ2-7; maybe TRBD2 (7 bases). The germline V gene encodes CDR1 SQVTM and CDR2 ANQGSEA. V shed 6 bases and J shed 2 bases, with 11 bases lying between them. This CDR3 is built from 12 residues. The CDR3 protein is CSVKGGAYEQYF. CDR3 coding DNA: TGCAGCGTGAAAGGGGGGGCCTACGAGCAGTACTTC.

This clonotype came up many times. The chain uses TRBV18 and TRBJ2-4, with 7 bases aligning to TRBD1. From germline, CDR1 is KGHSH and CDR2 LQKENI. Trimming at V came to 2 bases and at J to 8 bases, leaving 3 bases not matched to a gene. The CDR3 is made up of 13 amino acids. In DNA, the CDR3 is TGTGCCAGCTCACCAGACAGGGTGGACATTCAGTACTTC. This gives the protein CASSPDRVDIQYF.

This clonotype was seen ten or more times. The genes are TRBV5-1 and TRBJ2-1; TRBD2 aligns across 9 bases. Germline values: CDR1 SGHRS, CDR2 YFSETQ. CDR3 length: 16 residues. V was pared by 4 bases and J by 8 bases, with 13 bases of the junction left unmatched. The CDR3 sequence is CASSTPAAGGLDEQFF. The CDR3 DNA is TGCGCCAGCAGCACTCCGGCCGCGGGAGGGTTGGATGAGCAGTTCTTC.

At least ten counts were recorded for this clonotype. The chain joins TRBV28 to TRBJ2-5, with a possible D match to TRBD1 (5 bases). There are 14 residues in the CDR3. Trimming removed 1 base from V and 3 bases from J, with 9 bases in between. Germline assignment: CDR1 MDHEN and CDR2 SYDVKM. CDR3 in amino acids: CASSLFTREETQYF. The CDR3 coding sequence is TGTGCCAGCAGTTTATTCACCAGGGAAGAGACCCAGTACTTC.

There are many counts of this clonotype. The genes are TRBV12-3 or TRBV12-4 and TRBJ1-1, with D possibly TRBD1 on 6 matching bases. The CDR3 totals 14 residues. V shed 0 bases and J shed 4 bases, with 9 bases lying between them. This CDR3 reads CASSLAQGFTEAFF. The CDR3 DNA is TGTGCCAGCAGTTTAGCGCAGGGGTTCACTGAAGCTTTCTTT.

The table lists this clonotype with a few counts. The genes are TRBV6-5 and TRBJ2-1; maybe TRBD1 (6 bases). V was shortened by 2 bases and J by 8 bases, with 13 bases between the two germline ends. Germline V gene sequence: CDR1 MNHEY, CDR2 SVGAGI. The CDR3 consists of 14 residues. CDR3: CASSYRSQGYEQFF. CDR3 coding DNA: TGTGCCAGCAGTTACCGTTCTCAGGGGTATGAGCAGTTCTTC.

As to this clonotype: A read error may be the cause here, since a much bigger clone is one base away. J is TRBJ1-5 and V is TRBV9; no clear D. The V end was cut by 0 bases, the J end by 6 bases, with 13 bases between. In germline, CDR1 is SGDLS, CDR2 YYNGEE. The CDR3 runs to 15 residues. In DNA, the CDR3 is TGTGCCAGCAGCGTAGGATTCCGGTCGGGTCAGCCCCAGCATTTT. It is translated as CASSVGFRSGQPQHF.

In its sample, this clonotype was seen many times. This sequence joins TRBV20-1 and TRBJ2-3, with TRBD1 matching over 7 bases. The CDR3 runs to 13 residues. V lost 4 bases and J lost 6; bases outside the gene matches: 7. Germline lookup yields CDR1 DFQATT and CDR2 SNEGSKA (reference sequence). CDR3: CSATAQTGDTQYF. CDR3 bases: TGCAGTGCTACCGCCCAGACAGGGGATACGCAGTATTTT.

This clonotype was detected ten times or more. The chain carries TRBV5-1 and TRBJ2-3; D may match TRBD1 or TRBD2 (5 bases each). Germline V lookup: CDR1 SGHRS, CDR2 YFSETQ. Trimming removed 4 bases from V and 9 bases from J, with 18 bases in between. The CDR3 spans 14 residues. For the CDR3, the DNA is TGCGCCAGCAGCCTCGATGGGGGTTCATCGACGCAGTATTTT. Its protein product is CASSLDGGSSTQYF.

This clonotype was seen ten or more times. J is TRBJ2-3 and V is TRBV7-2; 8 nucleotides line up with TRBD2. Germline assignment: CDR1 SGHTA and CDR2 FQGNSA. The CDR3 has 13 residues. The V and J ends lost 5 bases and 4 bases, in that order; junction bases with no gene match: 2. CDR3 loop: CASSPGGADTQYF. The CDR3 nucleotides are TGTGCCAGCAGCCCGGGGGGGGCAGATACGCAGTATTTT.

This clonotype was picked up many times. This chain joins TRBV3-1 and TRBJ2-5; D gene ambiguous. Germline CDR1 and CDR2: LGHDT and YNNKEL (reference sequence). V was cut by 0 bases and J by 4 bases, with 15 bases left in between. The CDR3 is 16 amino acids. The DNA of the CDR3 is TGTGCCAGCAGCCAAGATTTACGAGCGTGGGGAGAGACCCAGTACTTC. It translates to CASSQDLRAWGETQYF.

Many counts were recorded for this clonotype. This rearrangement joins TRBV12-5 to TRBJ2-3, with D maybe TRBD1 (5 bases). In germline, CDR1 is LGHNT, CDR2 FRNRAP. V was shortened by 5 bases and J by 2 bases, with 14 bases between the two germline ends. The CDR3 covers 15 residues. The DNA of the CDR3 is TGTGCTAGTGGTCCCCCAGGGAAGGTCACAGATACGCAGTATTTT. Translating it yields CASGPPGKVTDTQYF.

This clonotype was detected ten times or more. The J gene is TRBJ2-7, the V gene TRBV10-3; a possible D gene is TRBD1 (6 bases). The germline V gene encodes CDR1 ENHRY and CDR2 SYGVKD. This CDR3 comprises 14 residues. Between the trimmed V and J ends, which lost 6 bases and 3 bases, there was a span of 15 bases. The chain's CDR3 is CAISATGTHYEQYF. Here the CDR3 DNA reads TGTGCCATCAGCGCGACCGGGACACACTACGAGCAGTACTTC.